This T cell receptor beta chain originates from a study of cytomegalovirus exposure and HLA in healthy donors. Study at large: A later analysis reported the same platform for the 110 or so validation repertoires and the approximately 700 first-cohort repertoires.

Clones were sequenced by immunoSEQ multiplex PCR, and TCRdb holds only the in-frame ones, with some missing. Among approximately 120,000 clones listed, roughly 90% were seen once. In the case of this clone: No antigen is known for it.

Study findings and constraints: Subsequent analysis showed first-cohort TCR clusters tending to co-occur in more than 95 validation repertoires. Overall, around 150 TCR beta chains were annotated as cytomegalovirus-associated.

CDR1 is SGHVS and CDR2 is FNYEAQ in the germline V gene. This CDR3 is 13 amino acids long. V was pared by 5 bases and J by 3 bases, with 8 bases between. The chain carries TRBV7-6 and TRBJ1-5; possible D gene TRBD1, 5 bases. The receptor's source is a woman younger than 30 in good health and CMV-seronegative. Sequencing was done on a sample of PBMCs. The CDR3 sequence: CASSQGPNQPQHF. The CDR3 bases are TGTGCCAGCAGCCAGGGCCCCAATCAGCCCCAGCATTTT. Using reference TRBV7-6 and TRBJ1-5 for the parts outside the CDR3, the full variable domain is GAGVSQSPRYKVTKRGQDVALRCDPISGHVSLYWYRQALGQGPEFLTYFNYEAQQDKSGLPNDRFSAERPEGSISTLTIQRTEQRDSAMYRCASSQGPNQPQHFGDGTRLSIL.